This entry is about one TCR beta chain. The data derive from a study of blood T cell repertoires in COVID-19. Produced via immunoSEQ multiplex PCR; TCRdb's table is partial and in-frame only. In the table there are 52,000 or so clones, about 90% of which are singletons. This TCR was sampled from a man aged 55 to 70 with active COVID-19. The sequencing sample was made of peripheral blood.

CDR3 residues: CASSPPPAGYTDTQYF. The CDR3 DNA sequence: TGTGCCAGCAGCCCTCCCCCAGCGGGCTACACAGATACGCAGTATTTT. The chain uses TRBV11-2 and TRBJ2-3; a possible D gene is TRBD2 (6 bases). The ends were cut back, 5 bases at V and 2 bases at J, with 17 bases in the middle. This CDR3 spans 16 amino acids. Germline lookup yields CDR1 SGHAT and CDR2 FQNNGV.